This T cell receptor (beta chain) comes out of a study of patients and donors after allogeneic stem cell transplantation. MiXCR, run by TCRdb on the RT-PCR reads, gives a single entry per CDR3 protein. The sample lists 20,000 or so distinct CDR3 sequences; approximately 5% were seen once. There are many counts of this clonotype. The TCR sequence derives from a human donor who was either an allogeneic HSCT recipient or a stem cell or donor lymphocyte infusion donor (not recorded which). It is not recorded whose cells these are; they may come from a transplant donor. The material sequenced was blood, either unsorted or a sorted T cell fraction (not recorded which).

CDR3 sequence: CASSTESGGSTTGELFF. CDR3 nucleotide sequence: TGTGCCAGCTCAACCGAGAGCGGGGGGTCGACCACCGGGGAGCTGTTTTTT. The gene calls are TRBV18 and TRBJ2-2, with TRBD2 matching 9 bases. The CDR3 contains 17 residues. J was trimmed by 4 bases and V by 5 bases; bases with no gene match: 11. CDR1 is KGHSH and CDR2 is LQKENI in the germline V gene.